The 14 T cell receptor beta chains reported below all come from one sample, sequenced in a study of shared clonotypes between healthy human individuals (dated by TCRdb to 2020 to 2022). Library preparation employed the immunoSEQ multiplex PCR assay. TCRdb provides this immuneACCESS table in a form limited to in-frame rearrangements. Some clones are lacking; in checked studies, under half of them reflect an unresolved V gene, and why the rest are absent is not known. Within this sample are approximately 1.5 million clones, with approximately 98% of them counted one time only. The ten largest clones represent approximately 0.45% of the sample. Input material: naive CD4+ T cells sorted from blood. What the cell subset or site label conveys for this sample: CD45RA+ positively selected. The receptor source for this set is a man aged 30 to 45 in good health.

The CDR3 DNA sequence: TGTGCCAGCAGTGAAGGACTATCCCCAGGGTTCGCTGTGGCTTTCTTT. It encodes CASSEGLSPGFAVAFF. This chain links TRBV6-1 with TRBJ1-1; TRBD1 is a possible D gene (5 bases). Trimming left V 1 base short and J 11 bases short, with 23 bases between. Germline CDR1 and CDR2: MNHNS and SASEGT. The CDR3 covers 16 residues.

The chain has TRBV5-1 and TRBJ2-7; no clear D gene. Trimming left V 4 bases short and J 2 bases short, with 7 bases between. This CDR3 is 12 amino acids long. Per germline, CDR1 SGHRS and CDR2 YFSETQ. CDR3 loop: CASSRDPYEQYF. The CDR3 bases are TGCGCCAGCAGCCGAGACCCCTACGAGCAGTACTTC.

The chain recombines TRBV5-1 with TRBJ2-2; a possible D gene is TRBD2 (6 bases). The germline V and J ends were trimmed by 0 bases and 4 bases, with 13 bases remaining between them. In germline, CDR1 is SGHRS, CDR2 YFSETQ. This CDR3 spans 16 amino acids. The CDR3 protein is CASSLGPSAGTGELFF. In DNA form, the CDR3 reads TGCGCCAGCAGCTTGGGGCCTAGCGCCGGCACCGGGGAGCTGTTTTTT.

This clone has just one count. This chain links TRBV10-3 with TRBJ2-2; D call uncertain. Germline CDR1 reads ENHRY; CDR2 reads SYGVKD. The CDR3 contains 16 residues. V was cut by 4 bases and J by 8 bases, with 20 bases left in between. The CDR3 protein is CAISGQHRAPSGELFF. The CDR3 DNA follows: TGTGCCATCAGTGGGCAACACCGGGCTCCGAGTGGGGAGCTGTTTTTT.

This clone was observed a handful of times. The same CDR3 is also encoded by other DNA sequences in this sample. The chain recombines TRBV5-1 with TRBJ1-1; TRBD1 aligns across 9 bases. V lost 4 bases, J lost 4 bases, and 2 bases stayed unmatched. The CDR3 has 13 residues. Germline CDR1 and CDR2: SGHRS and YFSETQ. The CDR3 protein is CASSRDRVTEAFF. The CDR3 region has the DNA TGCGCCAGCAGCCGGGACAGGGTCACTGAAGCTTTCTTT. Full variable domain (missing parts from reference TRBV5-1 and TRBJ1-1): KAGVTQTPRYLIKTRGQQVTLSCSPISGHRSVSWYQQTPGQGLQFLFEYFSETQRNKGNFPGRFSGRQFSNSRSEMNVSTLELGDSALYLCASSRDRVTEAFFGQGTRLTVV.

CDR3 sequence reads: CASSLGGTGIRNEQFF. The DNA for the CDR3 is TGTGCCAGCAGCTTAGGTGGGACAGGTATACGCAATGAGCAGTTCTTC. This rearrangement joins TRBV7-9 to TRBJ2-1; 8 bases fit TRBD1. The CDR3 sequence is 16 residues long. V was pared by 1 base and J by 6 bases, with 8 bases of the junction left unmatched. Germline lookup yields CDR1 SEHNR and CDR2 FQNEAQ (reference sequence).

This chain joins TRBV30 and TRBJ2-3; D call uncertain. The CDR3 is made up of 11 amino acids. Germline CDR1 is GTSNPN and CDR2 is SVGIG (reference sequence). Trimming shortened V by 5 bases and J by 0 bases, and 3 bases separated the two germline ends. This chain's CDR3 is CAWESTDTQYF. The CDR3 DNA reads TGTGCCTGGGAAAGCACAGATACGCAGTATTTT. Full variable domain (remainder filled in from reference TRBV30 and TRBJ2-3): SQTIHQWPATLVQPVGSPLSLECTVEGTSNPNLYWYRQAAGRGLQLLFYSVGIGQISSEVPQNLSASRPQDRQFILSSKKLLLSDSGFYLCAWESTDTQYFGPGTRLTVL.

This chain connects TRBV6-5 to TRBJ1-2; maybe TRBD1 (5 bases). Per the germline V gene, CDR1 is MNHEY and CDR2 is SVGAGI. V was trimmed by 8 bases and J by 2 bases, leaving 12 bases between them. The length of the CDR3 is 13 residues. The chain's CDR3 is CASRRYRNYGYTF. The CDR3 DNA is TGTGCCAGCCGACGGTACAGGAACTATGGCTACACCTTC.

The rearrangement links TRBV6-5 to TRBJ2-7; 7 bases align to TRBD1. V trimming: 8 bases; J trimming: 3 bases; junction bases outside the gene matches: 10. The CDR3 consists of 14 residues. The germline V gene has CDR1 MNHEY and CDR2 SVGAGI. CDR3 in amino acids: CASRLAGGDYEQYF. In nucleotides, the CDR3 is TGTGCCAGCCGCTTAGCAGGGGGAGACTACGAGCAGTACTTC.

The J gene is TRBJ2-3, the V gene TRBV28; TRBD2 matches 14 bases. Germline CDR1 MDHEN, CDR2 SYDVKM. The CDR3 loop spans 15 amino acids. With V trimmed by 4 bases and J by 6 bases, 3 bases remained unmatched. CDR3 bases: TGTGCCAGCAGTTGGGGGACTAGCGGGAGTGATACGCAGTATTTT. It is translated as CASSWGTSGSDTQYF. The full variable domain, rest sourced from reference TRBV28 and TRBJ2-3, is DVKVTQSSRYLVKRTGEKVFLECVQDMDHENMFWYRQDPGLGLRLIYFSYDVKMKEKGDIPEGYSVSREKKERFSLILESASTNQTSMYLCASSWGTSGSDTQYFGPGTRLTVL.

The V call is TRBV2, the J call TRBJ2-5; D possibly uses TRBD1 or TRBD2 (5 bases each). Per the germline V gene, CDR1 is SNHLY and CDR2 is FYNNEI. CDR3 size: 16 residues. The V gene lost 0 bases and the J gene lost 1 base, with 12 bases spanning the gap. The DNA for the CDR3 is TGTGCCAGCAGTGAAGCGCAATGGGGGATCCAAGAGACCCAGTACTTC. Protein product: CASSEAQWGIQETQYF.

This CDR3 is CASSDGQGYDTQYF. The CDR3 coding sequence is TGTGCCAGCAGCGACGGACAGGGATACGATACGCAGTATTTT. The V gene is TRBV9, the J gene TRBJ2-3; TRBD1 aligns across 8 bases. The germline CDR1 and CDR2 sequences are SGDLS and YYNGEE. The J segment lost 6 bases and the V segment lost 3 bases, leaving 6 bases of the junction unmatched. This CDR3 is 14 amino acids long.

As to this clone: This same CDR3 is encoded by further DNA sequences in the sample. V usage is TRBV11-2 and J usage is TRBJ2-2; no clear D gene. V lost 2 bases, J lost 2 bases, and 9 bases lay in between. Germline CDR1 SGHAT, CDR2 FQNNGV. The CDR3 loop spans 15 amino acids. The CDR3 region is CASSLSGRNTGELFF. Here the CDR3 DNA reads TGTGCCAGCAGCTTATCCGGCCGAAACACCGGGGAGCTGTTTTTT.

The chain combines TRBV28 with TRBJ1-1, with 9 bases identical to TRBD1. Trimming removed 6 bases from V and 6 bases from J; junction bases left unmatched: 5. The CDR3 is 13 amino acids. Germline V lookup: CDR1 MDHEN, CDR2 SYDVKM. In DNA, the CDR3 is TGTGCCAGCAGCACTGGGACAGGGCCTGAAGCTTTCTTT. It encodes CASSTGTGPEAFF.